The next 21 T cell receptor beta chains were all read from a single sample in a study of shared clonotypes between healthy human individuals. Using immunoSEQ multiplex PCR, the repertoire was profiled, and TCRdb retains in-frame clones only, with some absent. This table holds under 1,100,000 clones, about 84% found once. The sample was memory CD4+ T cells from PBMCs. Indicated subset: CD45RA-negative fraction. These receptors were taken from a man younger than 35 in good health. Some clones in this sample may be carry-over from other donors' samples.

The chain has TRBV28 and TRBJ2-3, with 9 bases aligning to TRBD1. Trimming cost V 6 bases and J 4 bases; bases outside gene matches: 5. CDR3 size: 14 residues. The germline gives CDR1 MDHEN, CDR2 SYDVKM. CDR3 nucleotides: TGTGCCAGCAGCCAGACAGGGGGGGCAGATACGCAGTATTTT. Residues: CASSQTGGADTQYF.

CDR3 sequence reads: CASSPQTSGRADTQYF. The CDR3 nucleotides are TGTGCCAGCAGCCCCCAGACTAGCGGGAGGGCAGATACGCAGTATTTT. The gene calls are TRBV7-3 and TRBJ2-3; 14 bases fit TRBD2. The CDR3 loop spans 16 amino acids. CDR1 is SGHTA, CDR2 FQGTGA, per germline. The V segment lost 5 bases and the J segment 4 bases; nucleotides outside the gene matches: 5.

The gene calls are TRBV6-1 and TRBJ2-2; D uncertain. The CDR3 has 14 residues. V was pared by 4 bases and J by 8 bases, with 14 bases between. CDR1 and CDR2 (germline): MNHNS, SASEGT. CDR3 sequence: CASSVGPATGELFF. CDR3 nucleotides: TGTGCCAGCAGTGTCGGACCTGCGACTGGGGAGCTGTTTTTT.

The chain employs TRBV6-1 and TRBJ2-1; D uncertain. The germline V gene encodes CDR1 MNHNS and CDR2 SASEGT. The CDR3 contains 12 residues. Trimming took 3 bases from V and 6 from J, leaving 6 bases between them. CDR3 sequence (DNA): TGTGCCAGCAGTGACCACAGCAATGAGCAGTTCTTC. Its translation is CASSDHSNEQFF.

V gene TRBV7-8 combines with J gene TRBJ2-3, with D uncertain. The CDR3 is made up of 14 amino acids. The germline gives CDR1 SGHVS, CDR2 FQNEAQ. V shed 5 bases and J shed 7 bases, with 16 bases lying between them. The CDR3 region is CASSPSDNSNTQYF. The CDR3 DNA reads as TGTGCCAGCAGCCCCTCAGATAACAGTAATACGCAGTATTTT. Looking up the rest from reference TRBV7-8 and TRBJ2-3 gives the full variable domain: GAGVSQSPRYKVAKRGQDVALRCDPISGHVSLFWYQQALGQGPEFLTYFQNEAQLDKSGLPSDRFFAERPEGSVSTLKIQRTQQEDSAVYLCASSPSDNSNTQYFGPGTRLTVL.

V gene TRBV5-1 combines with J gene TRBJ2-1; possible D gene TRBD1, 6 bases. The CDR3 is 13 amino acids. Germline V gene lookup returns CDR1 SGHRS and CDR2 YFSETQ. V lost 2 bases, J lost 5 bases, and 8 bases lay in between. DNA for the CDR3: TGCGCCAGCAGCTTCGGACAGAACAATGAGCAGTTCTTC. Its protein is CASSFGQNNEQFF.

This sequence joins TRBV19 and TRBJ2-2; D not resolved. Trimming pared 3 bases from V and 9 bases from J, leaving 8 bases between. Looked up from germline, CDR1 is LNHDA and CDR2 is SQIVND (reference sequence). The CDR3 is made up of 12 amino acids. The CDR3 coding sequence is TGTGCCAGTAGTATTGTAGGTCGGGAGCTGTTTTTT. Its translation: CASSIVGRELFF.

This clone has only a few counts. Other nucleotide sequences in the sample specify the same CDR3. The gene calls are TRBV7-2 and TRBJ1-1; D ambiguous. The CDR3 extends over 13 amino acids. V was pared by 2 bases and J by 1 base, with 5 bases between. Germline CDR1 is SGHTA and CDR2 is FQGNSA. The CDR3, as DNA: TGTGCCAGCAGCTTAACGGGGAACACTGAAGCTTTCTTT. This encodes CASSLTGNTEAFF.

This clone was found a few times. The V call is TRBV28, the J call TRBJ2-7, with TRBD1 as a possible D gene (5 bases). The CDR3 totals 13 residues. Per germline, CDR1 MDHEN and CDR2 SYDVKM. The V end was cut by 10 bases, the J end by 6 bases, with 19 bases between. The CDR3 DNA reads as TGTGCCACCATGGGCGCGGCTAGGGGCGAGCAGTACTTC. As protein: CATMGAARGEQYF.

The rearrangement links TRBV6-6 to TRBJ2-7; 10 positions match TRBD2. The length of the CDR3 is 14 residues. Germline CDR1 MNHNY, CDR2 SVGAGI (reference sequence). V shed 6 bases and J 2 bases; nucleotides not matched to a gene: 4. The chain's CDR3 is CASRTSGNTYEQYF. CDR3 DNA: TGTGCCAGCAGAACTAGCGGGAACACCTACGAGCAGTACTTC.

Details on this clone: The sample has other DNA sequences that encode this CDR3 too. The rearrangement links TRBV20-1 to TRBJ2-7; D is ambiguous. V was shortened by 0 bases and J by 2 bases, with 2 bases between the two germline ends. The length of the CDR3 is 11 residues. Germline V CDR1 and CDR2: DFQATT, SNEGSKA (reference sequence). The CDR3 DNA reads TGCAGTGCTAGAGATGCCTACGAGCAGTACTTC. Translation: CSARDAYEQYF.

V usage is TRBV28 and J usage is TRBJ1-1; no clear D. This CDR3 is 17 amino acids long. The germline gives CDR1 MDHEN, CDR2 SYDVKM. The germline V and J ends were trimmed by 0 bases and 3 bases, with 17 bases remaining between them. CDR3 sequence: CASSLWDPQKTDTEAFF. The CDR3 DNA reads as TGTGCCAGCAGTTTATGGGACCCACAGAAAACAGACACTGAAGCTTTCTTT.

The chain uses TRBV30 and TRBJ1-1, with D possibly TRBD1 on 5 matching bases. V was pared by 4 bases and J by 4 bases, with 13 bases between. CDR3 length: 13 amino acids. Per germline, CDR1 GTSNPN and CDR2 SVGIG (reference sequence). CDR3 protein: CAWTGRAGTEAFF. The CDR3 region has the DNA TGTGCCTGGACAGGGCGGGCGGGCACTGAAGCTTTCTTT.

CDR3 coding DNA: TGTGCCAGCAGTGGGACTAGCGGTTCGTATGAGACCCAGTACTTC. Its translation: CASSGTSGSYETQYF. This rearrangement joins TRBV6-1 to TRBJ2-5, with 10 bases matching TRBD2. CDR1 is MNHNS, CDR2 SASEGT, per germline. The CDR3 extends over 15 amino acids. Trimming cost V 4 bases and J 5 bases; bases outside gene matches: 7.

A single count supports this clone. V and J are TRBV29-1 and TRBJ1-2; D gene uncertain. V was shortened by 2 bases and J by 8 bases, with 9 bases between the two germline ends. The CDR3 contains 11 residues. In germline, CDR1 is SQVTM, CDR2 ANQGSEA. The CDR3 coding sequence is TGCAGCGTTGAAACTTCGGGCGGCTACACCTTC. Amino acid sequence: CSVETSGGYTF.

The chain recombines TRBV19 with TRBJ2-1; 8 positions match TRBD2. CDR1 LNHDA and CDR2 SQIVND come from the germline V gene (reference sequence). Germline trimming cut 5 bases from V and 2 bases from J; bases unmatched to any gene: 11. The CDR3 sequence is 17 residues long. The DNA of the CDR3 is TGTGCCAGTAGTGTACCCCCGGGGGGGTTTACCTACAATGAGCAGTTCTTC. It codes for CASSVPPGGFTYNEQFF.

This sequence joins TRBV29-1 and TRBJ1-1; weak D call: TRBD1 (5 bases). The germline CDR1 and CDR2 sequences are SQVTM and ANQGSEA. The CDR3 sequence is 12 residues long. V shed 0 bases and J shed 5 bases, with 7 bases lying between them. DNA for the CDR3: TGCAGCGTTGAAGAGGGGCGAACTGAAGCTTTCTTT. It encodes CSVEEGRTEAFF.

This clone was recorded a few times. V and J are TRBV10-2 and TRBJ2-7, with unresolved D. CDR3 length equals 14 residues. Deletions cut 1 base from V and 5 bases from J, with 12 bases between. The germline CDR1 and CDR2 sequences are WSHSY and SAAADI. CDR3 amino acids: CASSEFPPVDEQYF. The DNA of the CDR3 is TGCGCCAGCAGTGAGTTCCCGCCGGTCGACGAGCAGTACTTC.

CDR3 residues: CASSLSAGRAKTQYF. CDR3 DNA sequence: TGTGCCAGCAGCTTGTCAGCTGGTAGAGCCAAGACCCAGTACTTC. This sequence joins TRBV5-6 and TRBJ2-5; no clear D. The germline V and J ends were trimmed by 1 base and 6 bases, with 16 bases remaining between them. There are 15 residues in the CDR3. CDR1 is SGHDT, CDR2 YYEEEE, per germline.

The CDR3 reads CASSHYHGDRDYIQYF. CDR3 nucleotide sequence: TGTGCCAGCAGCCACTATCACGGGGACAGGGACTACATTCAGTACTTC. The V and J genes are TRBV14 and TRBJ2-4; 9 bases line up with TRBD1. The CDR3 extends over 16 amino acids. The V gene's germline CDR1 is SGHDN and CDR2 FVKESK. V trimming: 3 bases; J trimming: 8 bases; junction bases outside the gene matches: 11.

J is TRBJ2-2 and V is TRBV6-1; no firm D call. The CDR3 extends over 15 amino acids. The germline CDR1 and CDR2 sequences are MNHNS and SASEGT. V was cut by 3 bases and J by 1 base, with 9 bases left in between. The CDR3 is CASSDTWGNTGELFF. In nucleotides, the CDR3 is TGTGCCAGCAGTGATACATGGGGGAACACCGGGGAGCTGTTTTTT.